This TCR beta chain is from a study of CD8 T cells in ankylosing spondylitis. Libraries of TCR beta came from quantitative 5'-RACE with molecular barcodes. Via MiXCR, TCRdb re-called the 5' RACE reads, giving one row per CDR3 protein. The sample consists of 150,000 or so distinct CDR3 sequences, around 8.9% of them appearing once. This clonotype was observed a few times. Its antigen is unknown. Broader study findings: Disease-linked clones, CD8+, were relatively rare in peripheral blood.

The V gene's germline CDR1 is SGHAT and CDR2 FQNNGV. This CDR3 spans 15 amino acids. Deletions cut 5 bases from V and 0 bases from J, with 13 bases between. The TCR was taken from a female donor with ankylosing spondylitis or in good health (not recorded which). This chain links TRBV11-2 with TRBJ2-5; D remains unclear. Sequencing was performed on blood, either unsorted or a sorted T cell fraction (not recorded which). CDR3 region: CASSPPFAYQETQYF. CDR3 bases: TGTGCCAGCAGCCCCCCCTTTGCGTACCAAGAGACCCAGTACTTC. Drawing the rest from reference TRBV11-2 and TRBJ2-5, the complete variable domain is EAGVAQSPRYKIIEKRQSVAFWCNPISGHATLYWYQQILGQGPKLLIQFQNNGVVDDSQLPKDRFSAERLKGVDSTLKIQPAKLEDSAVYLCASSPPFAYQETQYFGPGTRLLVL.